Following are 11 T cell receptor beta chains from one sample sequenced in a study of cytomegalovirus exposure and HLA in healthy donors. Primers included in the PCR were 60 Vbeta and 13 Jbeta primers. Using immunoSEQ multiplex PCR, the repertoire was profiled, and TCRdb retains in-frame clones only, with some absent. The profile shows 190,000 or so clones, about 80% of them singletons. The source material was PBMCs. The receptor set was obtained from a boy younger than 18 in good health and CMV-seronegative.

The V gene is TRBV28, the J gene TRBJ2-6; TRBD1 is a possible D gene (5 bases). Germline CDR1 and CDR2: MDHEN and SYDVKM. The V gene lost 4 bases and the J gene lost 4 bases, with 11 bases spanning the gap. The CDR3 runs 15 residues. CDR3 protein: CASSSPRVGANVLTF. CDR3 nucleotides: TGTGCCAGCAGTTCCCCCAGGGTGGGGGCCAACGTCCTGACTTTC.

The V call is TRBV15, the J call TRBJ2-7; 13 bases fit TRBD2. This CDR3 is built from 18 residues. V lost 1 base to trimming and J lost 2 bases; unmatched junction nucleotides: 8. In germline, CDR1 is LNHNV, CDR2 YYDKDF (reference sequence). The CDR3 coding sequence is TGTGCCACCAGCAGAGGTTTACTCACTAGCGGGAGGGCCTACGAGCAGTACTTC. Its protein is CATSRGLLTSGRAYEQYF.

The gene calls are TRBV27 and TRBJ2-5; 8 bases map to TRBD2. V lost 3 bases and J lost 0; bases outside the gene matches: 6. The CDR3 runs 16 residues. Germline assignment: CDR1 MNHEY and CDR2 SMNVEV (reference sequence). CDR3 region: CASSFAAGGYQETQYF. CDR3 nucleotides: TGTGCCAGCAGTTTTGCGGCGGGGGGTTACCAAGAGACCCAGTACTTC.

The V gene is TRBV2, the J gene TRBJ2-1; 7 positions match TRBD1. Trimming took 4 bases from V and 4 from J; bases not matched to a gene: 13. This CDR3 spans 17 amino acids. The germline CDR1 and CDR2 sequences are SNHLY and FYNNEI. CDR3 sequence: CASSGMGQGTAYNEQFF. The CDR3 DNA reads TGTGCCAGCAGTGGTATGGGGCAGGGGACAGCGTACAATGAGCAGTTCTTC.

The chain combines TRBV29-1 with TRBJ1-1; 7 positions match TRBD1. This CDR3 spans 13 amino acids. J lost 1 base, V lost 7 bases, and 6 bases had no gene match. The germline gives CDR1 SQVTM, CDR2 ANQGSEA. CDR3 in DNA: TGCAGCGCTAAGTCAGGGGGGAACACTGAAGCTTTCTTT. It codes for CSAKSGGNTEAFF.

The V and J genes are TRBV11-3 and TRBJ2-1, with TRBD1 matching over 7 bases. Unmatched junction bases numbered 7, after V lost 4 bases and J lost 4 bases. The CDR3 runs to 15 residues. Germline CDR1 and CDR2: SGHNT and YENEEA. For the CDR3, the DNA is TGTGCCAGCAGCTCCCGGACAGGCGCGTACAATGAGCAGTTCTTC. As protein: CASSSRTGAYNEQFF.

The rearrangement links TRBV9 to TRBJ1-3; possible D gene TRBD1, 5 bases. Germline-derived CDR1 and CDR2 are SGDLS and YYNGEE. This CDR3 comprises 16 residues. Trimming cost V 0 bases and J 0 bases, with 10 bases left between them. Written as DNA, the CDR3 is TGTGCCAGCAGCGTAGTCGGGGGAAGCTCTGGAAACACCATATATTTT. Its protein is CASSVVGGSSGNTIYF.

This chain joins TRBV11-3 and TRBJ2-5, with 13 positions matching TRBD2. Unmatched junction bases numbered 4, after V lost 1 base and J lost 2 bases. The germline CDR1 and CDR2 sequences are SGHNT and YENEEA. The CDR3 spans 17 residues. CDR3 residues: CASSLGRLAGGQETQYF. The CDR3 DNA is TGTGCCAGCAGCTTAGGCCGACTAGCGGGAGGTCAAGAGACCCAGTACTTC. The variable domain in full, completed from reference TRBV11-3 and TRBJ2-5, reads EAGVVQSPRYKIIEKKQPVAFWCNPISGHNTLYWYLQNLGQGPELLIRYENEEAVDDSQLPKDRFSAERLKGVDSTLKIQPAELGDSAVYLCASSLGRLAGGQETQYFGPGTRLLVL.

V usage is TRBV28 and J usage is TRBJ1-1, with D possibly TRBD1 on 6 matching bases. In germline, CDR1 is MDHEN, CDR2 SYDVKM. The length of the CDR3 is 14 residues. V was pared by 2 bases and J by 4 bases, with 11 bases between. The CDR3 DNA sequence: TGTGCCAGCAGTTTAATCACAGGGAGCACTGAAGCTTTCTTT. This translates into CASSLITGSTEAFF.

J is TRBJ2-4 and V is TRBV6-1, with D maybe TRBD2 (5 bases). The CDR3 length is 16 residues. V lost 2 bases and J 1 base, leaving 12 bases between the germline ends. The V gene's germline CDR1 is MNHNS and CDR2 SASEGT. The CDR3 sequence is CASSEPQEVAKNIQYF. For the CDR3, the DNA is TGTGCCAGCAGTGAACCCCAGGAGGTGGCCAAAAACATTCAGTACTTC.

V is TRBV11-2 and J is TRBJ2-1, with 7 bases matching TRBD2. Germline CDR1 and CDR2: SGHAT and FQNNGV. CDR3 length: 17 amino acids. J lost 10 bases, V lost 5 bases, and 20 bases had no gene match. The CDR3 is CASSLLFAGDAAGEQFF. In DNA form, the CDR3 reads TGTGCCAGCAGCCTTCTGTTCGCGGGAGATGCCGCCGGCGAGCAGTTCTTC.